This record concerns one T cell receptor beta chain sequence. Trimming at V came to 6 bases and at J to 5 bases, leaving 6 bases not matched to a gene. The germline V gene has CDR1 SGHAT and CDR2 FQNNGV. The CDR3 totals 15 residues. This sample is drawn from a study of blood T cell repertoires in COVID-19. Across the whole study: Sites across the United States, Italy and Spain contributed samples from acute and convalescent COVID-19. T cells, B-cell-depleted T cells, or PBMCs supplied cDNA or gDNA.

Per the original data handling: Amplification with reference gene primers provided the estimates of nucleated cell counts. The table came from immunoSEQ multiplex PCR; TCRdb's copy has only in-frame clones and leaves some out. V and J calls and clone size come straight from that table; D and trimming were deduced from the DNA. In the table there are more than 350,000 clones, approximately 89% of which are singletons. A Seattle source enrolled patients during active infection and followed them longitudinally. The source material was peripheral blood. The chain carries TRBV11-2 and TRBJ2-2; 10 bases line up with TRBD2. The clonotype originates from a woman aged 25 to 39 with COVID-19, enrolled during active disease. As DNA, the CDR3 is TGTGCCAGCAGGAGACTAGCGGGCAGGACCGGGGAGCTGTTTTTT. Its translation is CASRRLAGRTGELFF.